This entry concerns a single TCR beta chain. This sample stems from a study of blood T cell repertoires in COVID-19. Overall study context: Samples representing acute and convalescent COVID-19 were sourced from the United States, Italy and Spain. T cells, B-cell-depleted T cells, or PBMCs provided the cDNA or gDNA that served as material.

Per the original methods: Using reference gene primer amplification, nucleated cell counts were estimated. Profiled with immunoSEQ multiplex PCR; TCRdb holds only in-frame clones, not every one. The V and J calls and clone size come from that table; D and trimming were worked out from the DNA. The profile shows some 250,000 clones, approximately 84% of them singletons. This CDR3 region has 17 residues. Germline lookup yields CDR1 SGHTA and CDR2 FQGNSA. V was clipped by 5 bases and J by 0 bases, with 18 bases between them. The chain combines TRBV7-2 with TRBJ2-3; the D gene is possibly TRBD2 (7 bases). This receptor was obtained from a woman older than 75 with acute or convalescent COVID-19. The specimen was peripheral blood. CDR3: CASSIQWGGGSTDTQYF. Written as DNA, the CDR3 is TGTGCCAGCAGCATACAGTGGGGGGGCGGCAGCACAGATACGCAGTATTTT.